A selection of T cell receptor beta chains follows, all from one sample in a study of blood T cell repertoires in COVID-19. Sequenced by immunoSEQ multiplex PCR; TCRdb stores in-frame clones only, minus some. Of fewer than 350,000 clones in the sample, 70% to 90% were seen once. The sample comprised peripheral blood. The receptors here all came from a woman aged 30 to 39 who had recovered from COVID-19. Each CDR3 is given with its conserved first and last residue. A clone size is listed for some rows: how often the clone was seen (once, few, many), or a class if it is expanded.

TRBV7-9,TRBJ2-3,few,CASSSGTGWVATDTQYF
TRBV30,TRBJ2-1,NA,CAWSGGAYNEQFF
TRBV2,TRBJ1-1,NA,CASRKGGNTEAFF
TRBV6-1,TRBJ2-7,NA,CASSERGSYEQYF
TRBV18,TRBJ2-5,NA,CASSRVKGRQYQETQYF
TRBV29-1,TRBJ2-7,NA,CSVAGGPHEQYF
TRBV3-1/TRBV3-2,TRBJ2-1,NA,CASSQVKSGQRINEQFF
TRBV15,TRBJ2-7,NA,CATSRVHSPYEQYF
TRBV19,TRBJ2-7,NA,CASSINPSYEQYF
TRBV7-9,TRBJ1-2,NA,CASSRGQQINYGYTF
TRBV10-2,TRBJ1-1,NA,CASSEDPGWLNTEAFF
TRBV5-1,TRBJ2-2,few,CASSLLGGPDGELFF
TRBV28,TRBJ1-4,NA,CASSSERGRTNEKLFF
TRBV30,TRBJ1-2,NA,CARGGDSGYTF
TRBV11-2,TRBJ1-6,NA,CASSLGQRGFFLDSPLHF
TRBV7-9,TRBJ2-7,NA,CASSRGLAGETYEQYF
TRBV5-1,TRBJ2-1,NA,CASSLASLLAGGGSYNEQFF
TRBV6-2/TRBV6-3,TRBJ1-5,NA,CASSPLSNQPQHF
TRBV5-1,TRBJ2-1,once,CASSWASGGALNEQFF
TRBV7-2,TRBJ1-6,once,CASSLDPVYYSPLHF
TRBV27,TRBJ2-7,NA,CASSIRDSAGEQYF
TRBV15,TRBJ1-3,once,CATSRDYGDSGNTIYF
TRBV29-1,TRBJ2-1,NA,CSAAGDLDEQFF
TRBV21-1,TRBJ2-7,NA,CASSKEGRTQNYTYEQYF
TRBV7-2,TRBJ2-7,NA,CASSFIGTSGYYEQYF
TRBV18,TRBJ2-1,NA,CASSPATSGGSYNEQFF
TRBV18,TRBJ2-7,once,CASSPGRISYEQYF
TRBV7-9,TRBJ2-1,NA,CASSLVTSNRGQFF
TRBV6-2/TRBV6-3,TRBJ2-7,few,CASSGPRQGAYEQYF
TRBV2,TRBJ2-7,NA,CASIASGGYEQYF
TRBV5-1,TRBJ1-3,once,CASSLDWLTSGNTIYF
TRBV2,TRBJ1-1,few,CASRGHENTEAFF
TRBV30,TRBJ1-5,few,CAWSPRGSYNQPQHF
TRBV19,TRBJ2-1,NA,CASSIGGNEQFF
TRBV19,TRBJ2-5,NA,CASQYTGVPMAQTQYF
TRBV11-2,TRBJ2-7,few,CASSLSLSGAEQYF
TRBV5-4,TRBJ2-5,NA,CASSIISFETQYF
TRBV5-1,TRBJ1-5,NA,CASSLSTGAQPQHF
TRBV9,TRBJ2-1,NA,CASSVGSGRNNEQFF
TRBV24-1,TRBJ2-1,NA,CATSDSRGGATGVDEQFF
TRBV7-2,TRBJ1-1,few,CASSWTGTNTEAFF
TRBV28,TRBJ1-5,few,CASNPGGEDQPQHF
TRBV4-3,TRBJ2-2,NA,CASSQDWARGTGELFF
TRBV6-5,TRBJ1-5,many,CASSRTGDQPQHF
TRBV28,TRBJ1-1,NA,CASSSRTGRDFF